These 28 T cell receptor beta chains share one sample of origin, sequenced in a study of CD8+ T cells in alopecia areata. Reverse transcription of extracted RNA yielded cDNA, which provided the sequencing template. Clones were read by immunoSEQ multiplex PCR, and TCRdb kept only the in-frame ones, dropping some. The repertoire consists of about 6,000 clones, none detected only once. The authors sorted pooled cutaneous lymph node cells using CD4, CD8alpha, NKG2D, NKG2ACE and other markers. Material for sequencing was CD8+ T cells sorted from a lymph node. These receptors originate from a C3H/HeJ mouse with alopecia areata. Mice of this strain are of MHC haplotype H2-k.

As regards this clone: Its ends do not fully match the called genes, so a read error is possible. Each gene name is a mouse one. The read halts 4 residues ahead of the CDR3 end, with the missing end drawn from the germline J gene. This chain links TRBV13-1 with TRBJ2-7, with 8 bases lining up with TRBD2. The CDR3 runs to 13 residues. CDR1 NSHNY and CDR2 SYGAGN come from the germline V gene. This CDR3 reads CASGDRTGYEQYF. Partial CDR3 DNA: TGTGCCAGCGGTGACCGGACTGGGTAT.

By proportion, this clone is medium-sized (0.01 to 0.1%). Gene and germline names: mouse. The CDR3 end lies 4 residues beyond the end of the read and is filled in from the germline J gene. This rearrangement joins TRBV13-1 to TRBJ2-3; 7 nucleotides line up with TRBD1. Germline-derived CDR1 and CDR2 are NSHNY and SYGAGN. The CDR3 extends over 14 amino acids. Trimming cost V 4 bases and J 0 bases; bases outside gene matches: 2. The CDR3 here is CASSRQGSAETLYF. The CDR3 DNA, read in part, is TGTGCCAGCAGTAGACAGGGAAGTGCAGAA.

With respect to this clone: All gene names here are mouse names. The read comes to an end 4 residues before the CDR3 does, leaving the germline J gene to fill in the end. This sequence joins TRBV29 and TRBJ1-1; TRBD1 agrees at 11 bases. The CDR3 loop spans 14 amino acids. Germline V gene lookup returns CDR1 MSHET and CDR2 SYDVDS. The CDR3 reads CASSKGQGDREVFF. The part of the CDR3 DNA that was read is TGTGCTAGCAGTAAGGGACAGGGGGACAGA.

With respect to this clone: Genes here carry mouse names. Read data end 3 residues before the CDR3 end; the end is taken from the germline J gene. This chain connects TRBV31 to TRBJ1-6; 7 bases line up with TRBD1. TRBJ1-6 has ORF status, its function being uncertain. Germline V CDR1 and CDR2: GKSSPN, SITVG. CDR3 length: 15 residues. Trimming took 1 base from V and 0 from J; bases not matched to a gene: 0. The part of the CDR3 DNA that was read is TGTGCCTGGAGTCGGGACAGTTCCTATAATTCGCCC. It codes for CAWSRDSSYNSP. The full-length CDR3 reads as CAWSRDSSYNSPLYF.

With respect to this clone: Gene names refer to mouse genes. Sequencing ends 4 residues short of the CDR3 end; the germline J gene provides the rest. Other DNA variants within this sample encode the same CDR3. The chain has TRBV31 and TRBJ2-5; TRBD2 matches 7 bases. With 0 bases clipped from V and 3 bases from J, the junction kept 3 bases outside the gene matches. Germline V lookup: CDR1 GKSSPN, CDR2 SITVG. CDR3 length: 14 residues. Partial CDR3 DNA: TGTGCCTGGAGTCTGTTGGGGGGACAAGAC. Protein sequence: CAWSLLGGQD. The whole CDR3 reads CAWSLLGGQDTQYF.

On this clone itself: Genes here carry mouse names. The sequenced fragment ends 4 residues before the CDR3 boundary, so the rest is inferred from the germline J gene. The chain couples TRBV19 to TRBJ2-5, with D hard to call. Per germline, CDR1 FNHDT and CDR2 SITEND (reference sequence). The germline V and J ends were trimmed by 1 base and 3 bases, with 3 bases remaining between them. This CDR3 is built from 12 residues. CDR3 DNA (partial): TGTGCCAGCAGTATAACACAAGAC. This encodes CASSITQD. The CDR3 in its entirety is CASSITQDTQYF.

The table lists this clone with many counts. Gene names are the mouse ones. The read ends 3 residues early relative to the CDR3; the germline J gene fills the gap. V and J are TRBV1 and TRBJ1-6; no reliable D call. Being an ORF, TRBJ1-6 has a function that is uncertain. Germline CDR1 is NSQYPW and CDR2 is LRSPGD (reference sequence). Trimming pared 1 base from V and 4 bases from J, leaving 2 bases between. The CDR3 sequence is 13 residues long. The covered CDR3 bases are TGCACCTGCAGTGCAGGGTATAATTCGCCC. It codes for CTCSAGYNSP. The complete CDR3 sequence is CTCSAGYNSPLYF.

This clone was seen only a few times. Mismatch with germline at one junction end may stem from a read error. The genes are named according to mouse. The DNA ends 4 residues before the CDR3 does, and the rest of the CDR3 is filled in from the germline J gene. The chain joins TRBV13-1 to TRBJ1-2, with TRBD1 matching over 10 bases. Looked up from germline, CDR1 is NSHNY and CDR2 is SYGAGN. The CDR3 length is 16 residues. The CDR3 DNA, read in part, is TGTGCCAGCGGTGATGCGGGGACAGGGGCTTACTCC. It is translated as CASGDAGTGAYS. The full CDR3 protein is CASGDAGTGAYSDYTF.

In its sample, this clone is medium-sized. Gene labels here are mouse ones. From the germline J gene comes the end of the CDR3, since the read stops 4 residues before it. The chain joins TRBV13-1 to TRBJ2-3, with TRBD2 matching 8 bases. Germline CDR1 is NSHNY and CDR2 is SYGAGN. Trimming at V came to 0 bases and at J to 0 bases, leaving 3 bases not matched to a gene. CDR3 length: 16 residues. Incomplete CDR3 DNA: TGTGCCAGCAGTGATGGCTGGGGGGTTAGTGCAGAA. It specifies CASSDGWGVSAE. The full CDR3 protein is CASSDGWGVSAETLYF.

This clone occurred many times. Mouse germline and gene names are used. With the read ending 4 residues before the CDR3 end, the germline J gene is used to fill in that end. The V and J genes are TRBV1 and TRBJ1-2; D gene ambiguous. V gave up 3 bases and J gave up 0 bases, with 8 bases separating them. Germline-derived CDR1 and CDR2 are NSQYPW and LRSPGD (reference sequence). The CDR3 length is 14 residues. CDR3 amino acids: CTCSARQANSDYTF. Incomplete CDR3 DNA: TGCACCTGCAGTGCCCGACAAGCAAACTCC. Using reference TRBV1 and TRBJ1-2 for the parts outside the CDR3, the full variable domain is VTLLEQNPRWRLVPRGQAVNLRCILKNSQYPWMSWYQQDLQKQLQWLFTLRSPGDKEVKSLPGADYLATRVTDTELRLQVANMSQGRTLYCTCSARQANSDYTFGSGTRLLVI.

This clone turned up a few times. Germline and genes here are mouse. The read finishes 4 residues shy of the CDR3 end, and the germline J gene is used to complete it. J is TRBJ2-2 and V is TRBV13-3, with 9 bases fitting TRBD1. CDR1 is NNHDY, CDR2 SYVADS, per germline. The CDR3 runs to 16 residues. Trimming took 2 bases from V and 4 from J; bases not matched to a gene: 6. CDR3 DNA, as far as it was read: TGTGCCAGCAGTGACAACAGGGGGCAGGGCACCGGG. It encodes CASSDNRGQGTG. The entire CDR3 is CASSDNRGQGTGQLYF. The full variable domain, rest sourced from reference TRBV13-3 and TRBJ2-2, is EAAVTQSPRSKVAVTGGKVTLSCHQTNNHDYMYWYRQDTGHGLRLIHYSYVADSTEKGDIPDGYKASRPSQENFSLILELASLSQTAVYFCASSDNRGQGTGQLYFGEGSKLTVL.

This clone has at least ten counts. All gene names here are mouse names. With the read ending 4 residues before the CDR3 end, the germline J gene is used to fill in that end. The V call is TRBV13-2, the J call TRBJ2-7, with TRBD1 identical over 11 bases. The CDR3 has 12 amino acids. From germline, CDR1 is NNHNN and CDR2 SYGAGS (reference sequence). CDR3 in amino acids: CASGDRGHEQYF. The CDR3 bases that were read are TGTGCCAGCGGGGACAGGGGGCAT.

This clone occurred a few times. The germline and genes are mouse ones. The covered CDR3 bases are TGTGCCAGCAGCCACTGGGCGAACCAAGAC. It codes for CASSHWANQD. The whole CDR3 sequence is CASSHWANQDTQYF. This chain connects TRBV13-1 to TRBJ2-5, with D tentatively TRBD2 (6 bases). The read ends 4 residues shy of where the CDR3 ends; the end is completed using the germline J gene. V was clipped by 5 bases and J by 0 bases, with 10 bases between them. Germline CDR1 is NSHNY and CDR2 is SYGAGN. The CDR3 sequence is 14 residues long.

A word on this clone: Gene names are mouse gene names. The read ends 4 residues early relative to the CDR3; the germline J gene fills the gap. V is TRBV13-3 and J is TRBJ2-7, with TRBD2 matching over 11 bases. The CDR3 totals 14 residues. CDR1 and CDR2 from the germline V gene are NNHDY and SYVADS. The CDR3 protein is CASSGTGGFHEQYF. The covered CDR3 bases are TGTGCCAGCAGTGGGACTGGGGGGTTCCAT.

This clone was picked up many times. Here the gene names and germline are mouse. The CDR3 is cut off 4 residues early in the read; its end comes from the germline J gene. The chain couples TRBV5 to TRBJ2-4; 10 positions match TRBD1. Germline V gene data show CDR1 as LGHNA and CDR2 as YNLKQL (reference sequence). This CDR3 region has 14 residues. The CDR3 protein is CASSPGQGGNTLYF. The CDR3 DNA, read in part, is TGTGCCAGCAGCCCCGGACAGGGGGGAAAC.

In its sample, this clone was seen many times. The gene names given are mouse names. With the read ending 4 residues before the CDR3 end, the germline J gene is used to fill in that end. V usage is TRBV13-3 and J usage is TRBJ2-7; D is undetermined. This CDR3 spans 12 amino acids. V was trimmed by 2 bases and J by 0 bases, leaving 3 bases between them. Germline CDR1 reads NNHDY; CDR2 reads SYVADS. CDR3 region: CASSDSSYEQYF. The sequenced part of the CDR3 DNA is TGTGCCAGCAGTGACAGCTCCTAT.

This clone was counted ten times or more. Gene names and germline match the mouse. Read coverage stops 4 residues before the CDR3 terminus; the germline J gene supplies the remainder. The V and J genes are TRBV12-2 and TRBJ2-1, with D tentatively TRBD2 (7 bases). In germline, CDR1 is SGHLS, CDR2 HYDKME. V dropped 4 bases and J dropped 3 bases, with 12 bases sitting between them. The CDR3 contains 14 residues. CDR3 amino acids: CASSHGGRYAEQFF. The sequenced part of the CDR3 DNA is TGTGCCAGCTCACATGGGGGGCGCTATGCT.

To note about this clone: Mouse germline and gene names are used. The observed sequence ends 4 residues before the CDR3 terminus, with the missing tail filled in from the germline J gene. V usage is TRBV14 and J usage is TRBJ2-1; 12 positions match TRBD2. Germline V gives CDR1 SGHDT, CDR2 FRDEAV. Trimming took 4 bases from V and 3 from J; bases not matched to a gene: 5. There are 16 residues in the CDR3. CDR3 protein: CASSLGTGGFYAEQFF. The DNA read from the CDR3 is TGTGCCAGCAGTCTCGGGACTGGGGGGTTCTATGCT.

The sample holds many counts of this clone. Genes here carry mouse names. Coverage ceases 4 residues before the CDR3 finishes, and the germline J gene fills in the end. The rearrangement uses TRBV5 and TRBJ2-5, with D possibly matching TRBD1 (6 bases). From germline, CDR1 is LGHNA and CDR2 YNLKQL (reference sequence). The CDR3 is 14 amino acids. Between the trimmed V and J ends, which lost 4 bases and 3 bases, there was a span of 11 bases. The CDR3 sequence: CASSRPGQQDTQYF. The sequenced CDR3 bases are TGTGCCAGCAGCCGTCCGGGACAACAAGAC.

Notes on this clone: The germline and genes are mouse ones. The sequenced fragment ends 4 residues before the CDR3 boundary, so the rest is inferred from the germline J gene. The rearrangement joins TRBV1 to TRBJ2-4; 9 positions agree with TRBD1. With V trimmed by 8 bases and J by 0 bases, 6 bases remained unmatched. The CDR3 contains 15 residues. The germline CDR1 and CDR2 sequences are NSQYPW and LRSPGD (reference sequence). The CDR3 sequence is CTCAGQGPSQNTLYF. CDR3 bases read: TGCACCTGCGCGGGACAGGGACCTAGTCAAAAC.

This clone was observed at least ten times. The genes and germline here are from mouse. The read is 4 residues too short to cover the CDR3 end, so that end is filled in from the germline J gene. The rearrangement joins TRBV5 to TRBJ1-1; 7 nucleotides align to TRBD1. V dropped 1 base and J dropped 4; count of bases not matched to a gene: 9. CDR3 length: 16 residues. Germline loops: CDR1 LGHNA, CDR2 YNLKQL (reference sequence). CDR3 region: CASSQGPQGPGTEVFF. The covered CDR3 bases are TGTGCCAGCAGCCAAGGGCCACAGGGGCCCGGCACA.

Note on this clone: Gene and germline names: mouse. The DNA ends 4 residues before the CDR3 does, and the rest of the CDR3 is filled in from the germline J gene. J is TRBJ2-3 and V is TRBV5; 8 bases map to TRBD2. Germline CDR1 reads LGHNA; CDR2 reads YNLKQL (reference sequence). CDR3 length equals 15 residues. The ends lost 0 bases at V and 4 bases at J; junction bases unmatched: 3. This CDR3 is CASSQEDWASETLYF. The DNA read from the CDR3 is TGTGCCAGCAGCCAAGAGGACTGGGCCTCAGAA.

Many counts were recorded for this clone. One base separates it from a far larger clone, so it is likely a read error. The genes and germline here are from mouse. The read falls 3 residues short of the CDR3 end, and the missing part is taken from the germline J gene. This chain uses TRBV13-2 with TRBJ1-6; possible D gene TRBD1, 5 bases. TRBJ1-6 has ORF status, its function being uncertain. CDR1 is NNHNN and CDR2 is SYGAGS in the germline V gene (reference sequence). The CDR3 runs to 12 residues. V lost 5 bases, J lost 5 bases, and 5 bases lay in between. CDR3 bases read: TGTGCCAGCGGGGACAATAATTCGCCC. Amino acids: CASGDNNSP. The whole CDR3 region reads CASGDNNSPLYF.

This clone has a count of ten or more. Gene names are mouse gene names. Read data end 4 residues before the CDR3 end; the end is taken from the germline J gene. The chain couples TRBV31 to TRBJ2-3; 11 bases are a match to TRBD2. The J segment lost 3 bases and the V segment lost 0 bases, leaving 2 bases of the junction unmatched. From germline, CDR1 is GKSSPN and CDR2 SITVG. This CDR3 is built from 15 residues. CDR3 sequence reads: CAWSLLGGRAETLYF. CDR3 DNA (partial): TGTGCCTGGAGTCTACTGGGGGGGCGCGCAGAA. The full variable domain, rest sourced from reference TRBV31 and TRBJ2-3, is AQTIHQWPVAEIKAVGSPLSLGCTIKGKSSPNLYWYWQATGGTLQQLFYSITVGQVESVVQLNLSASRPKDDQFILSTEKLLLSHSGFYLCAWSLLGGRAETLYFGSGTRLTVL.

This clone was recorded at least ten times. The gene symbols are mouse symbols. Sequencing ends 4 residues short of the CDR3 end; the germline J gene provides the rest. The genes are TRBV13-1 and TRBJ2-5; 8 nucleotides agree with TRBD2. This CDR3 is 13 amino acids long. Germline CDR1 is NSHNY and CDR2 is SYGAGN. The covered CDR3 bases are TGTGCCAGCAGTGGGGACTGGAAAGAC. It encodes CASSGDWKD. The CDR3, in full, reads CASSGDWKDTQYF.

This clone came up many times. The gene symbols are mouse symbols. The covered CDR3 bases are TGTGCCAGCAGTGAGGGACTGGGGTATGCT. This codes for CASSEGLGYA. Given in full, the CDR3 is CASSEGLGYAEQFF. The genes are TRBV13-3 and TRBJ2-1; 10 nucleotides align to TRBD2. The read finishes 4 residues shy of the CDR3 end, and the germline J gene is used to complete it. CDR3 size: 14 residues. From germline, CDR1 is NNHDY and CDR2 SYVADS. The ends lost 2 bases at V and 4 bases at J; junction bases unmatched: 0.

Details on this clone: Germline and genes: mouse. The CDR3 extends 4 residues past the end of the read, so its final part is completed from the germline J gene. The chain joins TRBV13-3 to TRBJ2-1, with a weak D call TRBD1 (5 bases). The CDR3 consists of 12 residues. The V gene's germline CDR1 is NNHDY and CDR2 SYVADS. Between the trimmed V and J ends, which lost 3 bases and 4 bases, there was a span of 5 bases. The CDR3 protein is CASSGQYAEQFF. The sequenced part of the CDR3 DNA is TGTGCCAGCAGTGGACAGTATGCT.

This clone was detected many times. Gene names and germline match the mouse. The CDR3 end is not reached by the read, which stops 4 residues before it; the germline J gene fills it in. The chain has TRBV14 and TRBJ2-7; 8 bases align to TRBD1. With V trimmed by 5 bases and J by 2 bases, 6 bases remained unmatched. The CDR3 is 14 amino acids. CDR1 is SGHDT and CDR2 is FRDEAV in the germline V gene. The chain's CDR3 is CASSSGTGTYEQYF. Partial CDR3 DNA: TGTGCCAGCAGCTCCGGGACAGGAACCTAT.